These 25 T cell receptor beta chains came from one sample sequenced in a study of T cells after yellow fever vaccination. Each CDR3 protein is one row after TCRdb ran MiXCR on the 5' RACE reads. Of around 550,000 distinct CDR3 sequences detected, roughly 19% appear once; the ten largest clones hold 13% to 15%. Specimen: PBMCs, collected 15 days after the yellow fever booster vaccination. These receptors were obtained from a man under 40 who received the YFV17D yellow fever vaccine.

The V call is TRBV5-1, the J call TRBJ2-3; 7 nucleotides align to TRBD2. Germline lookup yields CDR1 SGHRS and CDR2 YFSETQ. Germline trimming cut 4 bases from V and 4 bases from J; bases unmatched to any gene: 6. The CDR3 has 14 amino acids. The CDR3 is CASSTTSQADTQYF. DNA for the CDR3: TGCGCCAGCAGCACGACTAGCCAGGCAGATACGCAGTATTTT. The full variable domain, rest sourced from reference TRBV5-1 and TRBJ2-3, is KAGVTQTPRYLIKTRGQQVTLSCSPISGHRSVSWYQQTPGQGLQFLFEYFSETQRNKGNFPGRFSGRQFSNSRSEMNVSTLELGDSALYLCASSTTSQADTQYFGPGTRLTVL.

The rearrangement uses TRBV12-3 or TRBV12-4 and TRBJ2-7; D is ambiguous. Trimming left V 10 bases short and J 1 base short, with 17 bases between. The CDR3 has 14 residues. Written as DNA, the CDR3 is TGTGCCAACAACACCGGGTCCCCATCCTACGAGCAGTACTTC. Translated, it gives CANNTGSPSYEQYF.

This clonotype was seen at least ten times. The chain links TRBV7-8 to TRBJ2-1; TRBD2 matches 9 bases. Germline values: CDR1 SGHVS, CDR2 FQNEAQ. The CDR3 has 15 amino acids. Trimming took 5 bases from V and 4 from J; bases not matched to a gene: 6. The CDR3 region has the DNA TGTGCCAGCAGCCGAGCGGGAGGCGAATACAATGAGCAGTTCTTC. It translates to CASSRAGGEYNEQFF. The complete variable domain, with remaining parts taken from reference TRBV7-8 and TRBJ2-1, reads GAGVSQSPRYKVAKRGQDVALRCDPISGHVSLFWYQQALGQGPEFLTYFQNEAQLDKSGLPSDRFFAERPEGSVSTLKIQRTQQEDSAVYLCASSRAGGEYNEQFFGPGTRLTVL.

This clonotype was counted many times. V usage is TRBV7-9 and J usage is TRBJ2-7; D not certain. The V and J ends lost 1 base and 0 bases respectively, with 10 bases between them. Germline V gene sequence: CDR1 SEHNR, CDR2 FQNEAQ (reference sequence). The CDR3 totals 15 residues. CDR3 in amino acids: CASSLEARSSYEQYF. CDR3 in DNA: TGTGCCAGCAGCTTAGAGGCCAGGAGCTCCTACGAGCAGTACTTC.

The chain employs TRBV29-1 and TRBJ2-1, with a tentative D call TRBD1 (6 bases). V dropped 6 bases and J dropped 1 base, with 16 bases sitting between them. CDR3 length equals 15 residues. Looked up from germline, CDR1 is SQVTM and CDR2 is ANQGSEA. Here the CDR3 DNA reads TGCAGCGTGCACCTCCGGGACACATCCTACAATGAGCAGTTCTTC. Translating gives CSVHLRDTSYNEQFF.

This chain connects TRBV7-6 to TRBJ1-2; D remains ambiguous. Deletions cut 2 bases from V and 2 bases from J, with 18 bases between. Looked up from germline, CDR1 is SGHVS and CDR2 is FNYEAQ. CDR3 size: 17 residues. The CDR3 reads CASSLSRGPSPNYGYTF. DNA for the CDR3: TGTGCCAGCAGCTTATCGCGGGGTCCAAGTCCCAACTATGGCTACACCTTC. Full variable domain (missing parts from reference TRBV7-6 and TRBJ1-2): GAGVSQSPRYKVTKRGQDVALRCDPISGHVSLYWYRQALGQGPEFLTYFNYEAQQDKSGLPNDRFSAERPEGSISTLTIQRTEQRDSAMYRCASSLSRGPSPNYGYTFGSGTRLTVV.

This clonotype appeared a few times. In DNA form, the CDR3 reads TGCAGTGCTAGTCTAGGGGCTAAGGACGAGCAGTTCTTC. Translation gives CSASLGAKDEQFF. The J gene is TRBJ2-1, the V gene TRBV20-1, with D possibly matching TRBD1 (5 bases). Trimming took 3 bases from V and 10 from J, leaving 16 bases between them. The length of the CDR3 is 13 residues. Germline V gene sequence: CDR1 DFQATT, CDR2 SNEGSKA (reference sequence).

This clonotype showed up just a few times. This chain uses TRBV7-2 with TRBJ2-7, with TRBD2 identical over 12 bases. CDR3 length equals 14 residues. Germline CDR1 and CDR2: SGHTA and FQGNSA. CDR3 sequence reads: CATRLAGAVNEQYF. The CDR3 coding sequence is TGTGCAACAAGACTAGCGGGAGCTGTGAACGAGCAGTACTTC. The variable domain in full, completed from reference TRBV7-2 and TRBJ2-7, reads GAGVSQSPSNKVTEKGKDVELRCDPISGHTALYWYRQSLGQGLEFLIYFQGNSAPDKSGLPSDRFSAERTGGSVSTLTIQRTQQEDSAVYLCATRLAGAVNEQYFGPGTRLTVT.

The gene calls are TRBV7-2 and TRBJ2-1, with 8 bases lining up with TRBD2. Germline V gives CDR1 SGHTA, CDR2 FQGNSA. The ends lost 7 bases at V and 8 bases at J; junction bases unmatched: 16. CDR3 length: 16 amino acids. For the CDR3, the DNA is TGTGCCAGCAATCCGACAGCGGGAGAATGGGTCGATGAGCAGTTCTTC. The encoded protein is CASNPTAGEWVDEQFF. Supplemented by reference TRBV7-2 and TRBJ2-1, the full variable domain reads GAGVSQSPSNKVTEKGKDVELRCDPISGHTALYWYRQSLGQGLEFLIYFQGNSAPDKSGLPSDRFSAERTGGSVSTLTIQRTQQEDSAVYLCASNPTAGEWVDEQFFGPGTRLTVL.

V and J are TRBV11-2 and TRBJ2-7, with D tentatively TRBD2 (7 bases). The CDR3 has 14 residues. CDR1 SGHAT and CDR2 FQNNGV come from the germline V gene. V lost 3 bases, J lost 3 bases, and 12 bases lay in between. CDR3 amino acids: CASSLAGAFYEQYF. CDR3 sequence (DNA): TGTGCCAGCAGCTTGGCGGGGGCGTTCTACGAGCAGTACTTC.

This clonotype was observed once. The V gene is TRBV20-1, the J gene TRBJ2-7; possibly TRBD1 for D (6 bases). The CDR3 sequence is 12 residues long. The germline V gene has CDR1 DFQATT and CDR2 SNEGSKA (reference sequence). Trimming took off 6 bases at V and 4 bases at J, with 13 bases between the two ends. CDR3 loop: CSALGRGYEQYF. Here the CDR3 DNA reads TGCAGTGCCCTCGGCAGGGGTTACGAGCAGTACTTC.

There are a few counts of this clonotype. This rearrangement joins TRBV20-1 to TRBJ2-3; 9 bases fit TRBD2. The V gene end was trimmed by 0 bases and the J gene end by 8 bases; junction bases not matched to a gene: 12. The CDR3 sequence is 16 residues long. CDR1 and CDR2 (germline): DFQATT, SNEGSKA (reference sequence). The CDR3 here is CSARDRTSGLAGTQYF. In DNA form, the CDR3 reads TGCAGTGCTAGAGATCGCACTAGCGGGCTGGCGGGTACGCAGTATTTT.

V and J are TRBV20-1 and TRBJ1-1; 10 nucleotides line up with TRBD1. J gave up 3 bases and V 3 bases, and 4 bases lay outside the gene matches. The V gene's germline CDR1 is DFQATT and CDR2 SNEGSKA (reference sequence). The length of the CDR3 is 14 residues. CDR3 DNA: TGCAGTGCTAGGGCCGGGACAGGGGACACTGAAGCTTTCTTT. It encodes CSARAGTGDTEAFF.

The J gene is TRBJ1-2, the V gene TRBV3-1; tentatively, D is TRBD1 (5 bases). CDR1 is LGHDT and CDR2 is YNNKEL in the germline V gene (reference sequence). V was pared by 2 bases and J by 4 bases, with 14 bases between. The CDR3 runs to 15 residues. This chain's CDR3 is CASSQLAGSGYGYTF. DNA for the CDR3: TGTGCCAGCAGCCAATTGGCAGGGTCTGGCTATGGCTACACCTTC.

The chain uses TRBV6-5 and TRBJ2-7, with a weak D call TRBD1 (5 bases). The CDR3 spans 15 residues. V was trimmed by 0 bases and J by 4 bases, leaving 13 bases between them. In germline, CDR1 is MNHEY, CDR2 SVGAGI. Here the CDR3 DNA reads TGTGCCAGCAGTTACTCGCCCCCGCAGGGTTACGAGCAGTACTTC. It yields the protein CASSYSPPQGYEQYF.

This clonotype showed up just a few times. The chain has TRBV27 and TRBJ2-3, with TRBD2 matching over 8 bases. Trimming at V came to 5 bases and at J to 4 bases, leaving 5 bases not matched to a gene. CDR3 length: 14 residues. From germline, CDR1 is MNHEY and CDR2 SMNVEV (reference sequence). CDR3 sequence: CASSIRTSPDTQYF. In DNA, the CDR3 is TGTGCCAGCAGTATTAGGACTAGCCCAGATACGCAGTATTTT.

This clonotype was recorded only once. V is TRBV7-9 and J is TRBJ2-4, with D hard to call. Trimming removed 4 bases from V and 6 bases from J, with 13 bases in between. Per germline, CDR1 SEHNR and CDR2 FQNEAQ (reference sequence). The CDR3 loop spans 14 amino acids. The CDR3 nucleotides are TGTGCCAGCAGCTCGCCTCGGGTCGGAAACATTCAGTACTTC. This codes for CASSSPRVGNIQYF.

The chain's CDR3 is CASSLGRGTSETQYF. The CDR3 DNA reads TGTGCCAGCAGTTTAGGGAGGGGCACTTCAGAGACCCAGTACTTC. The chain employs TRBV12-3 or TRBV12-4 and TRBJ2-5, with D possibly TRBD2 on 6 matching bases. Trimming took 1 base from V and 4 from J, leaving 13 bases between them. The CDR3 runs 15 residues.

J is TRBJ1-6 and V is TRBV7-9, with D possibly TRBD1 on 5 matching bases. CDR3 length: 15 amino acids. Trimming pared 1 base from V and 7 bases from J, leaving 11 bases between. Per the germline V gene, CDR1 is SEHNR and CDR2 is FQNEAQ (reference sequence). The CDR3 coding sequence is TGTGCCAGCAGCTTAGAAGGGGCGCCGAATTCACCCCTCCACTTT. It translates to CASSLEGAPNSPLHF.

J is TRBJ2-7 and V is TRBV20-1, with 8 bases fitting TRBD1. V gave up 6 bases and J gave up 4 bases; unmatched junction bases: 8. Per germline, CDR1 DFQATT and CDR2 SNEGSKA (reference sequence). This CDR3 comprises 13 residues. The CDR3 DNA is TGCAGTGCCATGGGACAGGTATGGTACGAGCAGTACTTC. Residues: CSAMGQVWYEQYF.

The rearrangement joins TRBV5-1 to TRBJ2-5, with a tentative D call TRBD2 (5 bases). This CDR3 is built from 14 residues. V was pared by 2 bases and J by 5 bases, with 13 bases between. Germline loops: CDR1 SGHRS, CDR2 YFSETQ. The CDR3: CASSFSSGIETQYF. DNA for the CDR3: TGCGCCAGCAGCTTTAGTTCGGGGATCGAGACCCAGTACTTC.

This clonotype was found a few times. In DNA, the CDR3 is TGTGCCAGCAAACTAGGGGGTTCCTCCTACGAGCAGTACTTC. It is translated as CASKLGGSSYEQYF. J is TRBJ2-7 and V is TRBV28, with D possibly matching TRBD1 (6 bases). Germline values: CDR1 MDHEN, CDR2 SYDVKM. This CDR3 has 14 residues. V lost 7 bases to trimming and J lost 0 bases, with 13 bases between them.

V and J are TRBV20-1 and TRBJ1-5, with 7 bases lining up with TRBD1. V gave up 6 bases and J gave up 1 base; unmatched junction bases: 9. The CDR3 consists of 15 residues. Germline CDR1 is DFQATT and CDR2 is SNEGSKA (reference sequence). CDR3 bases: TGCAGTGCGAGGACAGGCGAGGGGAGCAATCAGCCCCAGCATTTT. This encodes CSARTGEGSNQPQHF.

The chain couples TRBV20-1 to TRBJ2-1; a possible D gene is TRBD2 (6 bases). V was cut by 1 base and J by 8 bases, with 21 bases left in between. Germline V gives CDR1 DFQATT, CDR2 SNEGSKA (reference sequence). The CDR3 is made up of 16 amino acids. Written as DNA, the CDR3 is TGCAGTGCTAGAGTTCTTCTCGGGAGTAGTTTCGATGAGCAGTTCTTC. Its translation: CSARVLLGSSFDEQFF.

The V gene is TRBV18, the J gene TRBJ2-7, with 9 positions matching TRBD1. J was trimmed by 6 bases and V by 3 bases; bases with no gene match: 6. The CDR3 spans 14 residues. In germline, CDR1 is KGHSH, CDR2 LQKENI. The CDR3 nucleotides read TGTGCCAGCTCACCCCGGGACAGGGTTGTCGAGCAGTACTTC. It translates to CASSPRDRVVEQYF.